This TCR beta chain was sequenced for a study of blood T cell repertoires in COVID-19. The repertoire was sequenced with immunoSEQ multiplex PCR; TCRdb's copy has only in-frame clones and lacks some. The sample contains around 58,000 clones, almost 90% of which appear only once. V lost 0 bases to trimming and J lost 0 bases, with 9 bases between them. CDR1 and CDR2 (germline): SGHRS, YFSETQ. This CDR3 has 15 residues. This clone occurred once. The source of this sequence is a man aged 55 to 70 with active COVID-19. Sequenced: peripheral blood. The J gene is TRBJ1-2, the V gene TRBV5-1; no clear D. CDR3 in DNA: TGCGCCAGCAGCTTGGACGGGAGAACTAACTATGGCTACACCTTC. Translating gives CASSLDGRTNYGYTF.